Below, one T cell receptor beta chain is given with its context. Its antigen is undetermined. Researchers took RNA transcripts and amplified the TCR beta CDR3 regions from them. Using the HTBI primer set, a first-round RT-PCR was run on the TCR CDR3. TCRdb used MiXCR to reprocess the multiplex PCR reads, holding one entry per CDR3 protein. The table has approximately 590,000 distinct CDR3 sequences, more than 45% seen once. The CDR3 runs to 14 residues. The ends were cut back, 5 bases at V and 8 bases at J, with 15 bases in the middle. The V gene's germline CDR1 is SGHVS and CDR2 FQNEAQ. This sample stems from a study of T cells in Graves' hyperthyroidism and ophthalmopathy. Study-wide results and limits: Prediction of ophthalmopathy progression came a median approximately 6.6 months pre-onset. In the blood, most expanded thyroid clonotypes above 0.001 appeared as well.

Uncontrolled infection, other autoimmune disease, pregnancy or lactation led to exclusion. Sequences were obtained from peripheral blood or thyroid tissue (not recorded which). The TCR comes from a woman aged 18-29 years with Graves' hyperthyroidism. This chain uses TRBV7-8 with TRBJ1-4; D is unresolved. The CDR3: CASSPSHKGEKLFF. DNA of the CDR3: TGTGCCAGCAGCCCGAGTCACAAAGGGGAAAAACTGTTTTTT.